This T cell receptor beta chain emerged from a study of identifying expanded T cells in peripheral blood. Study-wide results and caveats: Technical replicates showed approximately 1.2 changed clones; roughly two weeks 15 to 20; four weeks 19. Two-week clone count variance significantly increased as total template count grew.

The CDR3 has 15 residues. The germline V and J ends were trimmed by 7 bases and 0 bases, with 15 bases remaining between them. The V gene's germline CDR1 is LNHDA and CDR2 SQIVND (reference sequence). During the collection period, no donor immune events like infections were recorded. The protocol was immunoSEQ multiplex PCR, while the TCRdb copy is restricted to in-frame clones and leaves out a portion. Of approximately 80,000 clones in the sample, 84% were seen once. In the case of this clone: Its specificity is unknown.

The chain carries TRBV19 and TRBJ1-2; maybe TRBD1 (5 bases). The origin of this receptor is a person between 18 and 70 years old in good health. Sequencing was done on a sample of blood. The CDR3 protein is CASTLLAGSNYGYTF. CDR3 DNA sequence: TGTGCCAGTACCCTCCTGGCAGGGTCTAACTATGGCTACACCTTC.